This TCR beta chain stems from a study of vaccination effects on CD4 cells after COVID-19. Trimming cost V 2 bases and J 3 bases, with 19 bases left between them. The germline gives CDR1 WSHSY, CDR2 SAAADI. This CDR3 comprises 17 residues. The table came from immunoSEQ multiplex PCR; TCRdb's copy has only in-frame clones and leaves some out. In the table there are about 74,000 clones, more than 70% of which are singletons. Culturing for 10 days preceded CD4+ T cell isolation. Regarding this clone: Its antigen is as yet unknown.

Here the sequenced sample was CD4+ T cells from PBMCs cultured without peptide, taken before COVID-19 vaccination. The rearrangement joins TRBV10-2 to TRBJ1-2, with TRBD1 as a possible D gene (6 bases). The receptor's source is a human donor who received a COVID-19 vaccine. CDR3 DNA sequence: TGCGCCAGCAGTGAGGAGGAAGGCCCAGGGGTTTACTATGGCTACACCTTC. This encodes CASSEEEGPGVYYGYTF.